This T cell receptor beta chain is drawn from a study of blood T cell repertoires in COVID-19. Study-wide context: Italy, Spain and the United States were the sources of the convalescent and acute COVID-19 samples. In each case, the material was cDNA or gDNA derived from T cells, B-cell-depleted T cells, or PBMCs.

V trimming: 4 bases; J trimming: 4 bases; junction bases outside the gene matches: 3. The CDR3 totals 14 residues. The germline V gene encodes CDR1 SGHRS and CDR2 YFSETQ. Per the authors' pipeline: Estimated nucleated cell counts came from reference gene primer amplification. Produced via immunoSEQ multiplex PCR; TCRdb's table is partial and in-frame only. The DNA gave D and trimming, while V, J and clone size come from that table. The sample carries around 110,000 clones, 80% to 85% recorded once. Sequenced material: peripheral blood. The rearrangement uses TRBV5-1 and TRBJ2-2; 8 bases align to TRBD1. This clonotype was obtained from a man in his 70s with acute or convalescent COVID-19. The CDR3 spells CASSGTGGTGELFF. CDR3 nucleotide sequence: TGCGCCAGCAGCGGGACAGGAGGCACCGGGGAGCTGTTTTTT.